The 17 T cell receptor beta chains reported below all come from one sample, sequenced in a study of metastatic and nonmetastatic thyroid tumors. All patients reached thyroid surgery having received no treatment beforehand. TCRdb used MiXCR to call clones anew from the PCR reads. The data hold about 38,000 clones, with more than 25% observed a single time. The sequenced sample was blood. Receptors were obtained from a female donor with papillary thyroid cancer or a benign thyroid nodule (not recorded which). Some clones in this sample may be carry-over from other donors' samples.

In this sample, this clone turned up many times. The chain couples TRBV19 to TRBJ1-4, with a weak D call TRBD1 (6 bases). The CDR3 spans 13 residues. V was pared by 5 bases and J by 6 bases, with 10 bases between. Per germline, CDR1 LNHDA and CDR2 SQIVND (reference sequence). In DNA, the CDR3 is TGTGCCAGTAGTTCCAACAGGGATGAAAAACTGTTTTTT. It specifies CASSSNRDEKLFF.

This sequence joins TRBV18 and TRBJ2-7, with 9 nucleotides matching TRBD1. V gave up 6 bases and J gave up 7 bases; unmatched junction bases: 10. This CDR3 spans 14 amino acids. Germline V gives CDR1 KGHSH, CDR2 LQKENI. The CDR3 nucleotides are TGTGCCAGCTCGCCGGGACAGGGATTCGCAGAGCAGTACTTC. Its translation is CASSPGQGFAEQYF. The whole variable domain, remainder taken from reference TRBV18 and TRBJ2-7, is NAGVMQNPRHLVRRRGQEARLRCSPMKGHSHVYWYRQLPEEGLKFMVYLQKENIIDESGMPKERFSAEFPKEGPSILRIQQVVRGDSAAYFCASSPGQGFAEQYFGPGTRLTVT.

This clone was detected a few times. A junction boundary mismatches the germline segment, possibly from a read error. The chain couples TRBV6-1 to TRBJ2-6; maybe TRBD2 (6 bases). Per the germline V gene, CDR1 is MNHNS and CDR2 is SASEGT. The CDR3 spans 16 residues. The CDR3 DNA is TGTGCCAGTAGTGAAATGCGGGGTCCTGGGGCCAACTTCCTGACTTTC. This translates into CASSEMRGPGANFLTF.

In this sample, this clone turned up many times. J is TRBJ2-2 and V is TRBV2, with D uncertain. V gave up 6 bases and J gave up 0 bases, with 8 bases separating them. Germline V gene data show CDR1 as SNHLY and CDR2 as FYNNEI. CDR3 length equals 14 residues. DNA for the CDR3: TGTGCCAGCAGCCCCCGAGCGAACACCGGGGAGCTGTTTTTT. This codes for CASSPRANTGELFF.

This clone was found many times. This sequence joins TRBV3-1 and TRBJ1-2, with D tentatively TRBD1 (5 bases). Trimming stripped 4 bases from V and 6 bases from J, with 21 bases between. CDR1 is LGHDT, CDR2 YNNKEL, per germline (reference sequence). The CDR3 has 16 amino acids. The CDR3 DNA reads TGTGCCAGCAGCCCGGAAGGGGAGGGGTTCCCGGATGGCTACACCTTC. Encoded protein: CASSPEGEGFPDGYTF.

The table lists this clone with a few counts. V is TRBV5-1 and J is TRBJ2-1; 7 positions agree with TRBD1. V dropped 5 bases and J dropped 0; count of bases not matched to a gene: 11. CDR1 is SGHRS and CDR2 is YFSETQ in the germline V gene. This CDR3 is built from 17 residues. The CDR3 bases are TGCGCCAGCAGTCTTATCCCGGGACAGATCTCCTACAATGAGCAGTTCTTC. Its protein product is CASSLIPGQISYNEQFF.

This clone was found many times. CDR3 loop: CASSLNWGGDEKLFF. For the CDR3, the DNA is TGTGCCAGCAGCCTTAACTGGGGGGGGGATGAAAAACTGTTTTTT. This sequence joins TRBV3-1 and TRBJ1-4, with D maybe TRBD1 (5 bases). V lost 4 bases and J 6 bases, leaving 15 bases between the germline ends. Germline CDR1 LGHDT, CDR2 YNNKEL (reference sequence). The CDR3 is made up of 15 amino acids.

This clone came up many times. CDR3 nucleotides: TGTGCCAGCACCCAAGGACTTGAGCAGTTCTTC. Protein: CASTQGLEQFF. This chain links TRBV6-2 or TRBV6-3 with TRBJ2-1; a possible D gene is TRBD2 (5 bases). In germline, CDR1 is MNHEY, CDR2 SVGEGT. CDR3 length: 11 residues. V was clipped by 7 bases and J by 9 bases, with 10 bases between them.

This clone is categorized as medium-sized. The chain has TRBV11-1 and TRBJ2-7; no clear D. The V and J ends lost 4 bases and 0 bases respectively, with 4 bases between them. CDR1 and CDR2 from the germline V gene are SGHAT and FQDESV (reference sequence). The CDR3 loop spans 12 amino acids. The CDR3 DNA sequence: TGTGCCAGCAGCTCCGACTCCTACGAGCAGTACTTC. This gives the protein CASSSDSYEQYF.

This clone came up many times. The chain is built from TRBV2 and TRBJ2-5; possibly TRBD1 or TRBD2 for D (6 bases each). Trimming removed 0 bases from V and 5 bases from J, with 16 bases in between. Germline CDR1 reads SNHLY; CDR2 reads FYNNEI. The CDR3 is 16 amino acids. The CDR3 nucleotides read TGTGCCAGCAGTGAAGCCGGCAAGGGGGGAAGGGAGACCCAGTACTTC. It yields the protein CASSEAGKGGRETQYF.

This clone was picked up many times. The rearrangement joins TRBV30 to TRBJ1-3, with D hard to call. The CDR3 totals 12 residues. V was pared by 4 bases and J by 3 bases, with 7 bases between. The germline V gene has CDR1 GTSNPN and CDR2 SVGIG (reference sequence). The CDR3 nucleotides read TGTGCCTGGAAGGCGGATGGAAACACCATATATTTT. Translating it yields CAWKADGNTIYF.

This clone was found many times. This chain connects TRBV29-1 to TRBJ2-5; D is possibly TRBD2 (5 bases). Germline CDR1 SQVTM, CDR2 ANQGSEA. The CDR3 spans 12 residues. With 3 bases removed from V and 4 bases from J, the gap between germline ends came to 9 bases. The CDR3 loop is CSVDSAGETQYF. CDR3 sequence (DNA): TGCAGCGTTGATTCGGCGGGAGAGACCCAGTACTTC.

In its sample, this clone was seen a few times. The gene calls are TRBV6-2 or TRBV6-3 and TRBJ2-7; D gene uncertain. This CDR3 contains 13 residues. V dropped 0 bases and J dropped 2 bases, with 5 bases sitting between them. Germline V gene lookup returns CDR1 MNHEY and CDR2 SVGEGT. As DNA, the CDR3 is TGTGCCAGCAGTTACTCCCAGACCTACGAGCAGTACTTC. Residues: CASSYSQTYEQYF.

The chain links TRBV6-1 to TRBJ2-2, with unresolved D. The CDR3 loop spans 13 amino acids. V was cut by 2 bases and J by 3 bases, with 4 bases left in between. CDR1 is MNHNS, CDR2 SASEGT, per germline. The CDR3: CASSESHTGELFF. In nucleotides, the CDR3 is TGTGCCAGCAGTGAATCCCACACCGGGGAGCTGTTTTTT.

For this clone: A much larger clone differs from this one at a single base, so this may be a read error. Other DNA sequences within the sample encode an identical CDR3. The rearrangement joins TRBV29-1 to TRBJ2-3, with no clear D. This CDR3 has 15 residues. Germline-derived CDR1 and CDR2 are SQVTM and ANQGSEA. Trimming shortened V by 7 bases and J by 3 bases, and 20 bases separated the two germline ends. CDR3 protein: CSGAGVGGRTDTQYF. The CDR3 nucleotides read TGCAGCGGCGCAGGAGTTGGCGGTAGGACAGATACGCAGTATTTT.

This clone was found many times. This chain's CDR3 is CASSASGGAYNEQFF. CDR3 DNA: TGTGCCAGCAGCGCGAGCGGGGGGGCGTACAATGAGCAGTTCTTC. The chain links TRBV9 to TRBJ2-1, with 10 bases lining up with TRBD2. The V gene end was trimmed by 3 bases and the J gene end by 4 bases; junction bases not matched to a gene: 4. The CDR3 consists of 15 residues. Per the germline V gene, CDR1 is SGDLS and CDR2 is YYNGEE. The full variable domain, with the rest looked up from reference TRBV9 and TRBJ2-1, is DSGVTQTPKHLITATGQRVTLRCSPRSGDLSVYWYQQSLDQGLQFLIQYYNGEERAKGNILERFSAQQFPDLHSELNLSSLELGDSALYFCASSASGGAYNEQFFGPGTRLTVL.

The chain links TRBV7-2 to TRBJ2-7, with D possibly TRBD1 on 7 matching bases. V shed 5 bases and J shed 6 bases, with 17 bases lying between them. Germline V gives CDR1 SGHTA, CDR2 FQGNSA. There are 14 residues in the CDR3. This CDR3 reads CASSPAGRGREQYF. The CDR3 DNA follows: TGTGCCAGCAGCCCCGCGGGAAGGGGGCGCGAGCAGTACTTC.